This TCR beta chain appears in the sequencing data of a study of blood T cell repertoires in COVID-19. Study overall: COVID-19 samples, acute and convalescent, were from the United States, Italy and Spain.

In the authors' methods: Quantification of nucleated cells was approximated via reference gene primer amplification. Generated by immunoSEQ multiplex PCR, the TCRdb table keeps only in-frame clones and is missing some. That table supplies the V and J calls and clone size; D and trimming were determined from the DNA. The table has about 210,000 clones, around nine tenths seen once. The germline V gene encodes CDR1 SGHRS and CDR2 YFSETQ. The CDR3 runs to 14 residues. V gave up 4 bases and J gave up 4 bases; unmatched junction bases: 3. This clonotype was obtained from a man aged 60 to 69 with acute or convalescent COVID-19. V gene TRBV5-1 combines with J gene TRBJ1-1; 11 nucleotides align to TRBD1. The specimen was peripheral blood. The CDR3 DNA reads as TGCGCCAGCAGCGTCGGGACAGGGGGCACTGAAGCTTTCTTT. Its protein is CASSVGTGGTEAFF.